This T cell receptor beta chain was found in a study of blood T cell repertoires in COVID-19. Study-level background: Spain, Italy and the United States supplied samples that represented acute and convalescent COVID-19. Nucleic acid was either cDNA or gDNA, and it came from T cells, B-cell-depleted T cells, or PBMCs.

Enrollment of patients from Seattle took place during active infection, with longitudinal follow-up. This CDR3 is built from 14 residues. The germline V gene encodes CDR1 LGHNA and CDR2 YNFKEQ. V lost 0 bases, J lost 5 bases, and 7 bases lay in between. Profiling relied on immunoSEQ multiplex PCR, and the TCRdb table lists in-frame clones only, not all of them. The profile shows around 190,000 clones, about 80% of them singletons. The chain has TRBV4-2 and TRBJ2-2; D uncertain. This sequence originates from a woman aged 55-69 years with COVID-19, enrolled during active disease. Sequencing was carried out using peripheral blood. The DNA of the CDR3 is TGTGCCAGCAGCCAAGATGCAGCGACCGGGGAGCTGTTTTTT. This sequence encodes CASSQDAATGELFF.